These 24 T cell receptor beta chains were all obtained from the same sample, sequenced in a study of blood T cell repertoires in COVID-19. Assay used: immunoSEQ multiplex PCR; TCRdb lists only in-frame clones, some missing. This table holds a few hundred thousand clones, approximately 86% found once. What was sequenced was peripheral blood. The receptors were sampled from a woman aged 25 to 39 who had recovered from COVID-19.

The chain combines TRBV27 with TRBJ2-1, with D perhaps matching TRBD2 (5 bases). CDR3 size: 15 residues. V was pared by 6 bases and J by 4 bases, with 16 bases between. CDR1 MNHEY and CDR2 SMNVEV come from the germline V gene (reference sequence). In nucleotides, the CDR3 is TGTGCCAGCAGCCGTATCGGGGTGGGGTACAATGAGCAGTTCTTC. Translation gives CASSRIGVGYNEQFF.

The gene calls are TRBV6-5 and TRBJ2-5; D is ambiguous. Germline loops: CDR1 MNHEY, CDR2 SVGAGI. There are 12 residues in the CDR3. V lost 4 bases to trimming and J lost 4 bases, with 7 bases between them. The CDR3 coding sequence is TGTGCCAGCAGTTCCTATGGAGAGACCCAGTACTTC. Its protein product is CASSSYGETQYF.

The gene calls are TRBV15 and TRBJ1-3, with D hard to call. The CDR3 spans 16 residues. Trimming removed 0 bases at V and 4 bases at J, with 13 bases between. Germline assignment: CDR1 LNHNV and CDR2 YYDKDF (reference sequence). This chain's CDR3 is CATSRDQNIIGNTIYF. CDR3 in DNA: TGTGCCACCAGCAGAGATCAGAACATAATAGGAAACACCATATATTTT.

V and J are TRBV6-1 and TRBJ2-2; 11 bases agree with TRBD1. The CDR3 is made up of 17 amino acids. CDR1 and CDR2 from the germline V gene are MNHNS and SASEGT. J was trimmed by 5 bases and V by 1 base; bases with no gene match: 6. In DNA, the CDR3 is TGTGCCAGCAGTGAAGTCACCAGGGACAGGGGGACCGGGGAGCTGTTTTTT. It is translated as CASSEVTRDRGTGELFF.

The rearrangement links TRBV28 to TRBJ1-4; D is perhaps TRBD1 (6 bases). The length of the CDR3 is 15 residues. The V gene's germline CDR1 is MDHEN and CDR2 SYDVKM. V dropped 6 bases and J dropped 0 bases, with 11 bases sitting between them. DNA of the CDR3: TGTGCCAGCAGACCGTACAGGGCAACTAATGAAAAACTGTTTTTT. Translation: CASRPYRATNEKLFF.

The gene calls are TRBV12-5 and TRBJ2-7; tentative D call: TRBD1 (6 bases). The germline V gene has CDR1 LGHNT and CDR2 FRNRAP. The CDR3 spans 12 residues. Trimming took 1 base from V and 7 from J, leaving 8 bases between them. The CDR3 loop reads CASGLGRGEQYF. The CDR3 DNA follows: TGTGCTAGTGGTTTGGGAAGGGGGGAGCAGTACTTC.

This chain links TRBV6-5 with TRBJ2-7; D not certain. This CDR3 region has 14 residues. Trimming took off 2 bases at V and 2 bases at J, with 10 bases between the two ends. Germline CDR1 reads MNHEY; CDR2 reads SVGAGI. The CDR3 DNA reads TGTGCCAGCAGTTACAGAGCGATACCCTACGAGCAGTACTTC. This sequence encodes CASSYRAIPYEQYF.

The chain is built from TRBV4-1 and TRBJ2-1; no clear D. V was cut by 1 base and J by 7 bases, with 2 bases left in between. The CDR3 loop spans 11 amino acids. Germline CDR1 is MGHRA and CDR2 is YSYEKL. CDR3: CASSQANEQFF. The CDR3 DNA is TGCGCCAGCAGCCAAGCGAATGAGCAGTTCTTC.

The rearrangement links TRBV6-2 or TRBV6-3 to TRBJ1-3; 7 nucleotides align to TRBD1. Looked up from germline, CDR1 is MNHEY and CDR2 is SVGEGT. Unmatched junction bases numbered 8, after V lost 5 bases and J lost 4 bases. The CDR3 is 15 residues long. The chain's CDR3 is CASSDLEGAGNTIYF. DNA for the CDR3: TGTGCCAGCAGTGACCTGGAGGGGGCCGGAAACACCATATATTTT.

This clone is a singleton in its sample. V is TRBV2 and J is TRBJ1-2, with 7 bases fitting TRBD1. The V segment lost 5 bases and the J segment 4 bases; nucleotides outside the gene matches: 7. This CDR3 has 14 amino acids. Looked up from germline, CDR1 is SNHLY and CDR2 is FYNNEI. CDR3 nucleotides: TGTGCCAGCAGTCCGGGACAGAGGGGCTATGGCTACACCTTC. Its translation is CASSPGQRGYGYTF.

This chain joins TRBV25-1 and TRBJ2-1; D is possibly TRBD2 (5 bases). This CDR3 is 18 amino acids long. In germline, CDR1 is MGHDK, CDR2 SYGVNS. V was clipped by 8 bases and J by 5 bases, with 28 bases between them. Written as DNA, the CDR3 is TGTGCCAGCCTCCCAAAAGCGGCCCCGGCCCCATTAAACAATGAGCAGTTCTTC. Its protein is CASLPKAAPAPLNNEQFF.

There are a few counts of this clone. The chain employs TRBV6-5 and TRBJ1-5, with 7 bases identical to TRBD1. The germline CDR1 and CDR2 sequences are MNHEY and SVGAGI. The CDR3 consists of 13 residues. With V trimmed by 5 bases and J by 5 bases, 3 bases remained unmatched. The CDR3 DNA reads TGTGCCAGCAGTACAGGGGTGGATCAGCCCCAGCATTTT. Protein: CASSTGVDQPQHF.

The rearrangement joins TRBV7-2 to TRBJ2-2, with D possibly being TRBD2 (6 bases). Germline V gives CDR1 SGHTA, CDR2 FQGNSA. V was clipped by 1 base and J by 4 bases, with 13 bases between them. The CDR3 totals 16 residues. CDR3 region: CASSLVRGTGTGELFF. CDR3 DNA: TGTGCCAGCAGCTTAGTGCGGGGAACGGGCACCGGGGAGCTGTTTTTT.

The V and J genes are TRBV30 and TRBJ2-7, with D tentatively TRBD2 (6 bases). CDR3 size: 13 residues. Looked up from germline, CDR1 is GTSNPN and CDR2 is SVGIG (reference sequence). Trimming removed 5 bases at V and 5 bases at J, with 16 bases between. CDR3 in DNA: TGTGCCTGGGTCGGGAGTATGACTAACGAGCAGTACTTC. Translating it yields CAWVGSMTNEQYF. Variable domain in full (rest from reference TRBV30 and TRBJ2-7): SQTIHQWPATLVQPVGSPLSLECTVEGTSNPNLYWYRQAAGRGLQLLFYSVGIGQISSEVPQNLSASRPQDRQFILSSKKLLLSDSGFYLCAWVGSMTNEQYFGPGTRLTVT.

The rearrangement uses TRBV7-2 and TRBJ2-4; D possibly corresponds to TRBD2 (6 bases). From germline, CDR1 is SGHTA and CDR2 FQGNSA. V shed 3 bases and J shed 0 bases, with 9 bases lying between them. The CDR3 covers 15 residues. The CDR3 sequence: CASSLGGLAKNIQYF. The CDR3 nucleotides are TGTGCCAGCAGCTTGGGGGGACTAGCCAAAAACATTCAGTACTTC. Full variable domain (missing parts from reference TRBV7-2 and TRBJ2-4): GAGVSQSPSNKVTEKGKDVELRCDPISGHTALYWYRQSLGQGLEFLIYFQGNSAPDKSGLPSDRFSAERTGGSVSTLTIQRTQQEDSAVYLCASSLGGLAKNIQYFGAGTRLSVL.

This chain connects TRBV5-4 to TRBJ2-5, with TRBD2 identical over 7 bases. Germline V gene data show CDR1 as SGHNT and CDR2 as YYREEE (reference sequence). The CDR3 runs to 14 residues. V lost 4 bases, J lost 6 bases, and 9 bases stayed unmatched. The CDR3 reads CASSPSGISKTQYF. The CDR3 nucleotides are TGTGCCAGCAGCCCAAGCGGGATTAGCAAGACCCAGTACTTC.

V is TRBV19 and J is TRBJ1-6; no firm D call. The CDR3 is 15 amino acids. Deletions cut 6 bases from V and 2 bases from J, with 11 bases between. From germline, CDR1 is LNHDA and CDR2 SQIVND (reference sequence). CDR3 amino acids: CASREDWAYNSPLHF. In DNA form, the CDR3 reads TGTGCCAGTAGAGAGGATTGGGCCTATAATTCACCCCTCCACTTT. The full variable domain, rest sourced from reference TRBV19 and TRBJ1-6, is DGGITQSPKYLFRKEGQNVTLSCEQNLNHDAMYWYRQDPGQGLRLIYYSQIVNDFQKGDIAEGYSVSREKKESFPLTVTSAQKNPTAFYLCASREDWAYNSPLHFGNGTRLTVT.

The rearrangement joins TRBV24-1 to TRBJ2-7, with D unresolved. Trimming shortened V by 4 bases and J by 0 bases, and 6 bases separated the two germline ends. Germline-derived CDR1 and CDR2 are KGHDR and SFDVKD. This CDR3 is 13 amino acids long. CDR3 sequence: CATSDGGSYEQYF. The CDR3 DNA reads TGTGCCACCAGTGACGGCGGCTCCTACGAGCAGTACTTC.

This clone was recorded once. The CDR3 reads CASSGTGGEQFF. CDR3 in DNA: TGTGCCAGTAGTGGGACAGGGGGTGAGCAGTTCTTC. J is TRBJ2-1 and V is TRBV19; TRBD1 agrees at 11 bases. The ends lost 5 bases at V and 9 bases at J; junction bases unmatched: 0. Germline CDR1 and CDR2: LNHDA and SQIVND (reference sequence). The CDR3 is made up of 12 amino acids.

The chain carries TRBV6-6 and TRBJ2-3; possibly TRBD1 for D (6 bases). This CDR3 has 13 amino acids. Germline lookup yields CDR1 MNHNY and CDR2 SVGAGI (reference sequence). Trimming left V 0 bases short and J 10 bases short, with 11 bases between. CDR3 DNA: TGTGCCAGCAGTTACTCGGGGGACACGCCGCAGTATTTT. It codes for CASSYSGDTPQYF.

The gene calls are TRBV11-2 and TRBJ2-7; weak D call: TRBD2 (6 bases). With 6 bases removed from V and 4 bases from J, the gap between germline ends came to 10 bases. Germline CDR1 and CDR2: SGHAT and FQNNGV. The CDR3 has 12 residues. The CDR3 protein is CASSPGLYEQYF. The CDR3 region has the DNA TGTGCCAGCAGTCCGGGACTTTACGAGCAGTACTTC.

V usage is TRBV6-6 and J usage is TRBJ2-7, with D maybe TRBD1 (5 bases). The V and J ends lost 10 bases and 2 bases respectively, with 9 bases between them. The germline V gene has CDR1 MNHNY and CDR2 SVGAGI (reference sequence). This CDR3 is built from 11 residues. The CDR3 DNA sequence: TGTGCCACCAGGGCGGCCTACGAGCAGTACTTC. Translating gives CATRAAYEQYF.

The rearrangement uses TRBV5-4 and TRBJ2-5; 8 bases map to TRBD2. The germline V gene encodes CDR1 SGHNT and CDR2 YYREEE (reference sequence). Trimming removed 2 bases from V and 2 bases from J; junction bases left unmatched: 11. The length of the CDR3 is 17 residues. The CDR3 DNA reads TGTGCCAGCAGCTTTGGGCTAGCGGGTAAGGGGCAAGAGACCCAGTACTTC. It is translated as CASSFGLAGKGQETQYF.

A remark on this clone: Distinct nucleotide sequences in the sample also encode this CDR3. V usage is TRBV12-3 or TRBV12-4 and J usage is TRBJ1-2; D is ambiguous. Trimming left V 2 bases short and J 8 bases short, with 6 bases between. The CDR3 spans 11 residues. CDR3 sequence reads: CASSLRGGYTF. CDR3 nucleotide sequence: TGTGCCAGCAGTTTACGGGGAGGCTACACCTTC.